This T cell receptor (beta chain) was profiled in a study of T cells after yellow fever vaccination. MiXCR, run by TCRdb on the 5' RACE reads, gives a single entry per CDR3 protein. The repertoire has about 220,000 distinct CDR3 sequences, 2.5% to 3.5% of them found once; the top ten carry around 3%. CDR1 KGHDR and CDR2 SFDVKD come from the germline V gene. V lost 6 bases to trimming and J lost 8 bases, with 12 bases between them. CDR3 length: 12 residues. This clonotype came up many times. This TCR was sampled from a man aged 18-30 years who received the YFV17D yellow fever vaccine. Sequencing was performed on CD4+ T cells sorted from PBMCs, taken 10 days after the yellow fever booster vaccination. The rearrangement joins TRBV24-1 to TRBJ1-2; no clear D gene. For the CDR3, the DNA is TGTGCCACCAGTTCCAGGAACTCCGGCTACACCTTC. Encoded protein: CATSSRNSGYTF.